The 17 T cell receptor beta chains in this list originate from one sample, sequenced in a study of neurological immune-mediated disorders. Each CDR3 protein is one row after TCRdb ran MiXCR on the 5' RACE reads. The sample gives more than 95,000 distinct CDR3 sequences, 11% of which show up once; under 4% is in the top ten. Noted time point: longitudinal time-point 3. The sample consisted of PBMCs. Source of these receptors: a female donor with HTLV-1-associated myelopathy (HAM/TSP).

This clonotype was picked up many times. This chain links TRBV29-1 with TRBJ2-1; 9 positions agree with TRBD1. J lost 7 bases, V lost 7 bases, and 11 bases had no gene match. The CDR3 runs 14 residues. Germline V gives CDR1 SQVTM, CDR2 ANQGSEA. DNA of the CDR3: TGCAGCGAGAGGACAGGGGTCGGCGTGAATGAGCAGTTCTTC. Residues: CSERTGVGVNEQFF.

A few counts support this clonotype. This sequence joins TRBV19 and TRBJ1-5, with a tentative D call TRBD1 (5 bases). V lost 5 bases and J lost 9, with 17 bases in between. The CDR3 contains 14 residues. Germline assignment: CDR1 LNHDA and CDR2 SQIVND (reference sequence). Written as DNA, the CDR3 is TGTGCCAGTAGTCCCCGGGGGGAGGTGACGCCCCAGCATTTT. Its translation: CASSPRGEVTPQHF.

This clonotype has a count of ten or more. The V call is TRBV7-6, the J call TRBJ2-5; D unresolved. From germline, CDR1 is SGHVS and CDR2 FNYEAQ. V was pared by 1 base and J by 8 bases, with 5 bases between. CDR3 length: 11 residues. The chain's CDR3 is CASSLVETQYF. CDR3 nucleotides: TGTGCCAGCAGCTTAGTGGAAACCCAGTACTTC.

In this sample, this clonotype turned up a few times. The genes are TRBV5-6 and TRBJ1-1, with D perhaps TRBD1 (6 bases). Per the germline V gene, CDR1 is SGHDT and CDR2 is YYEEEE. CDR3 size: 16 residues. V lost 1 base to trimming and J lost 0 bases, with 13 bases between them. The CDR3 coding sequence is TGTGCCAGCAGCTTGTCTGGGGGGCGCATGAACACTGAAGCTTTCTTT. It is translated as CASSLSGGRMNTEAFF. Drawing the rest from reference TRBV5-6 and TRBJ1-1, the complete variable domain is DAGVTQSPTHLIKTRGQQVTLRCSPKSGHDTVSWYQQALGQGPQFIFQYYEEEERQRGNFPDRFSGHQFPNYSSELNVNALLLGDSALYLCASSLSGGRMNTEAFFGQGTRLTVV.

This clonotype was seen at least ten times. The V call is TRBV5-1, the J call TRBJ1-5; a possible D gene is TRBD1 (5 bases). Germline V gene sequence: CDR1 SGHRS, CDR2 YFSETQ. V was pared by 0 bases and J by 7 bases, with 14 bases between. The CDR3 has 15 amino acids. DNA for the CDR3: TGCGCCAGCAGCTTGGAGGCACGTGAGGGGCAGCCCCAGCATTTT. Protein product: CASSLEAREGQPQHF.

The V call is TRBV7-2, the J call TRBJ2-7; weak D call: TRBD2 (5 bases). Trimming took 5 bases from V and 4 from J, leaving 18 bases between them. This CDR3 spans 15 amino acids. Per the germline V gene, CDR1 is SGHTA and CDR2 is FQGNSA. CDR3 DNA: TGTGCCAGCAGCCCCCGCGGCCTAGCCGCTTACGAGCAGTACTTC. Translated: CASSPRGLAAYEQYF. The whole variable domain, filled in from reference TRBV7-2 and TRBJ2-7, reads GAGVSQSPSNKVTEKGKDVELRCDPISGHTALYWYRQSLGQGLEFLIYFQGNSAPDKSGLPSDRFSAERTGGSVSTLTIQRTQQEDSAVYLCASSPRGLAAYEQYFGPGTRLTVT.

This clonotype was observed at least ten times. J is TRBJ1-1 and V is TRBV2; possible D gene TRBD1, 5 bases. CDR1 SNHLY and CDR2 FYNNEI come from the germline V gene. This CDR3 is 13 amino acids long. The germline V and J ends were trimmed by 7 bases and 1 base, with 10 bases remaining between them. This CDR3 reads CASNRQPNTEAFF. CDR3 sequence (DNA): TGTGCCAGCAATCGACAGCCGAACACTGAAGCTTTCTTT.

This clonotype was recorded at least ten times. The CDR3 loop is CASSGLQSSYEQYF. CDR3 nucleotides: TGCGCCAGCAGCGGACTGCAGAGCTCCTACGAGCAGTACTTC. The genes are TRBV5-1 and TRBJ2-7; a weak D match, TRBD2 (5 bases). The germline V gene encodes CDR1 SGHRS and CDR2 YFSETQ. Deletions cut 4 bases from V and 0 bases from J, with 11 bases between. This CDR3 comprises 14 residues.

The sample holds many counts of this clonotype. J is TRBJ1-1 and V is TRBV5-1, with 10 positions matching TRBD1. Germline trimming cut 3 bases from V and 4 bases from J; bases unmatched to any gene: 12. CDR3 length equals 17 residues. From germline, CDR1 is SGHRS and CDR2 YFSETQ. The CDR3 spells CASSSMTGGYGGTEAFF. The CDR3 coding sequence is TGCGCCAGCAGCTCCATGACAGGGGGCTATGGTGGCACTGAAGCTTTCTTT.

This clonotype was found many times. J is TRBJ2-1 and V is TRBV20-1; maybe TRBD2 (6 bases). This CDR3 comprises 16 residues. Germline V gives CDR1 DFQATT, CDR2 SNEGSKA (reference sequence). The V gene lost 0 bases and the J gene lost 0 bases, with 12 bases spanning the gap. Here the CDR3 reads CSARDPAGSSYNEQFF. As DNA, the CDR3 is TGCAGTGCTAGAGATCCGGCGGGGAGCTCCTACAATGAGCAGTTCTTC.

This clonotype was seen ten or more times. The gene calls are TRBV20-1 and TRBJ2-7; the match to TRBD2 covers 13 bases. The CDR3 spans 17 residues. Germline V gene lookup returns CDR1 DFQATT and CDR2 SNEGSKA (reference sequence). The V and J ends lost 0 bases and 4 bases, in that order; junction bases with no gene match: 9. CDR3 in amino acids: CSARDPTTSGGYYEQYF. CDR3 DNA sequence: TGCAGTGCTAGAGATCCGACGACTAGCGGGGGGTATTACGAGCAGTACTTC.

This clonotype was found a few times. This chain joins TRBV20-1 and TRBJ2-5; D might be TRBD1 (6 bases). V lost 5 bases, J lost 6 bases, and 19 bases lay in between. The CDR3 has 14 amino acids. Per germline, CDR1 DFQATT and CDR2 SNEGSKA (reference sequence). The CDR3 DNA follows: TGCAGTGCTGTTGGGGGCGTGAGGGGAAAGACCCAGTACTTC. It is translated as CSAVGGVRGKTQYF.

In this sample, this clonotype turned up many times. J is TRBJ2-3 and V is TRBV5-1, with unresolved D. Germline loops: CDR1 SGHRS, CDR2 YFSETQ. The CDR3 has 14 amino acids. The ends were cut back, 4 bases at V and 5 bases at J, with 14 bases in the middle. This CDR3 is CASSMTRPGDTQYF. The CDR3 DNA is TGCGCCAGCAGCATGACACGGCCGGGAGATACGCAGTATTTT.

The V gene is TRBV29-1, the J gene TRBJ2-7; no clear D. V was pared by 6 bases and J by 6 bases, with 15 bases between. CDR3 size: 12 residues. The germline gives CDR1 SQVTM, CDR2 ANQGSEA. The CDR3 sequence is CSVTGSWFEQYF. The CDR3 nucleotides are TGCAGCGTAACCGGGTCATGGTTCGAGCAGTACTTC.

This clonotype was found many times. Sequence at one end of the junction differs from germline and may be a read error. The chain uses TRBV15 and TRBJ2-5; TRBD1 matches 9 bases. This CDR3 is 16 amino acids long. Germline CDR1 LNHNV, CDR2 YYDKDF (reference sequence). This CDR3 reads CATSRDGGTGQETQYF. As DNA, the CDR3 is TGTGCTACCAGCAGAGATGGAGGGACAGGGCAAGAGACCCAGTACTTC. Filled out from reference TRBV15 and TRBJ2-5, the complete variable domain reads DAMVIQNPRYQVTQFGKPVTLSCSQTLNHNVMYWYQQKSSQAPKLLFHYYDKDFNNEADTPDNFQSRRPNTSFCFLDIRSPGLGDTAMYLCATSRDGGTGQETQYFGPGTRLLVL.

In its sample, this clonotype was seen many times. V is TRBV20-1 and J is TRBJ2-5; D is ambiguous. Germline V gene data show CDR1 as DFQATT and CDR2 as SNEGSKA (reference sequence). The CDR3 length is 13 residues. Trimming shortened V by 0 bases and J by 0 bases, and 5 bases separated the two germline ends. The CDR3 protein is CSARDNYQETQYF. The CDR3 DNA sequence: TGCAGTGCTAGAGATAACTACCAAGAGACCCAGTACTTC.

This clonotype was picked up many times. This chain connects TRBV5-1 to TRBJ2-1, with TRBD1 matching 10 bases. V lost 3 bases, J lost 6 bases, and 3 bases stayed unmatched. The CDR3 totals 14 residues. The germline CDR1 and CDR2 sequences are SGHRS and YFSETQ. The CDR3 DNA sequence: TGCGCCAGCAGCTCACGGACAGGGGGCAATGAGCAGTTCTTC. Residues: CASSSRTGGNEQFF.